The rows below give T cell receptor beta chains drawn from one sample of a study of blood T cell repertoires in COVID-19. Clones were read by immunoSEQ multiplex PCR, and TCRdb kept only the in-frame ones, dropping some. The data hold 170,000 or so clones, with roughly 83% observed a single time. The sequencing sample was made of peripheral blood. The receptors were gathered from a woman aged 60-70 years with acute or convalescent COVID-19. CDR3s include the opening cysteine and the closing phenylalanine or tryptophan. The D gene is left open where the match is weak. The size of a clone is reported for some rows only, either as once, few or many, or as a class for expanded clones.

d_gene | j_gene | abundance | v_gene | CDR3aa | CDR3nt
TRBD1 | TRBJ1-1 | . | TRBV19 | CASISRRGQGATEAFF | TGTGCCAGTATAAGCAGAAGGGGACAGGGGGCCACTGAAGCTTTCTTT
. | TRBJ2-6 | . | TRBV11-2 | CASSQGLSGGANVLTF | TGTGCCAGCAGCCAGGGACTCTCGGGAGGGGCCAACGTCCTGACTTTC
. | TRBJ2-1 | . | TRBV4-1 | CASSQAPTANEQFF | TGCGCCAGCAGCCAAGCCCCGACAGCCAATGAGCAGTTCTTC
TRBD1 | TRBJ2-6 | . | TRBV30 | CAWSSFWDRGGAGANVLTF | TGTGCCTGGAGCTCTTTCTGGGACAGGGGAGGTGCTGGGGCCAACGTCCTGACTTTC
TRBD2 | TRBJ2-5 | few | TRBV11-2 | CASSWGTSGRSSQETQYF | TGTGCCAGCAGCTGGGGGACTAGCGGGCGGAGCTCCCAAGAGACCCAGTACTTC
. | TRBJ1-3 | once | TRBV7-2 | CASSLDWGSGNTIYF | TGTGCCAGCAGCTTGGACTGGGGCTCTGGAAACACCATATATTTT
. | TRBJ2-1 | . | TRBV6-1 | CASSERLGLYEFF | TGTGCCAGCAGTGAAAGGTTGGGGCTGTATGAGTTCTTC
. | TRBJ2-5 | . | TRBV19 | CASSRPRRDKGGQETQYF | TGTGCCAGTAGTCGACCCCGCCGGGACAAAGGAGGCCAAGAGACCCAGTACTTC
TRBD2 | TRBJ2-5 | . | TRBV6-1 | CASSDPGLAGVGGETQYF | TGTGCCAGCAGTGACCCTGGACTAGCGGGGGTAGGGGGGGAGACCCAGTACTTC
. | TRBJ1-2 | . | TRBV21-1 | CASSKRGTIFGGYTF | TGTGCCAGCAGCAAAAGGGGGACCATATTCGGAGGCTACACCTTC